This record covers a single T cell receptor beta chain. What it recognizes is unknown. Per the germline V gene, CDR1 is LNHDA and CDR2 is SQIVND (reference sequence). This CDR3 comprises 14 residues. Germline trimming cut 10 bases from V and 6 bases from J; bases unmatched to any gene: 13. The sample is drawn from a study of cytomegalovirus exposure and HLA in healthy donors. Across the study: Roughly 180 million T cells yielded 110 million or so unique TCR beta sequences in earlier analysis.

Study-wide results and caveats: Researchers had no immune exposure information except CMV serostatus available. Both high specificity and high sensitivity reportedly marked the classifier's diagnosis of cytomegalovirus status.

The PCR ran on 60 Vbeta and 13 Jbeta primers. Authors' analysis steps: Around 80 million unique TCR beta chains, roughly 11 million of them shared, were counted by a later analysis. TCRdb's table, derived via immunoSEQ multiplex PCR, lists solely in-frame clones and lacks some. V and J calls and clone size are those listed in that table; D and trimming were worked out from the DNA. The profile shows 100,000 or so clones, 65% to 85% of them singletons. The clonotype originates from a woman between 40 and 55 years old in good health and CMV-seronegative. This chain joins TRBV19 and TRBJ1-2, with 8 bases lining up with TRBD1. Sequenced sample: PBMCs. The DNA for the CDR3 is TGTGCCACCCTTAACCTCGACAGGGGTAATGGCTACACCTTC. It is translated as CATLNLDRGNGYTF.